This entry lists 11 T cell receptor beta chains sequenced from one sample in a study of cytomegalovirus exposure and HLA in healthy donors (dated by TCRdb to between 2016 and 2019). Libraries came from the immunoSEQ multiplex PCR assay. The multiplex PCR relied on a mix of 60 forward primers for TCR Vbeta segments and 13 reverse primers for TCR Jbeta segments. In TCRdb, the immuneACCESS table is reduced to in-frame sequences with V and J assigned. These tables do not hold every clone; where another copy was compared, an unresolved V gene accounts for under half, and the others remain unexplained. Here the sample has some 100,000 clones; 74% occur a single time. Of the sample, 2% to 2.5% falls within the top ten clones. Material for sequencing was PBMCs. The source of these receptors is a human donor in good health.

This chain uses TRBV2 with TRBJ2-3, with 11 bases matching TRBD1. The V and J ends lost 7 bases and 0 bases, in that order; junction bases with no gene match: 12. The CDR3 consists of 18 residues. CDR1 and CDR2 (germline): SNHLY, FYNNEI. CDR3 DNA sequence: TGTGCCAGCACCCAGCCCTTCGGACAGGGGGCTAGCACAGATACGCAGTATTTT. It codes for CASTQPFGQGASTDTQYF. Full variable domain (outside the CDR3, taken from reference TRBV2 and TRBJ2-3): EPEVTQTPSHQVTQMGQEVILRCVPISNHLYFYWYRQILGQKVEFLVSFYNNEISEKSEIFDDQFSVERPDGSNFTLKIRSTKLEDSAMYFCASTQPFGQGASTDTQYFGPGTRLTVL.

The chain recombines TRBV7-6 with TRBJ2-7, with 8 bases aligning to TRBD1. The CDR3 is 15 residues long. The V gene's germline CDR1 is SGHVS and CDR2 FNYEAQ. V was clipped by 1 base and J by 4 bases; unmatched bases: 6. This CDR3 is CASSLGQGYWYEQYF. CDR3 nucleotides: TGTGCCAGCAGCTTAGGACAGGGGTATTGGTACGAGCAGTACTTC.

This chain uses TRBV13 with TRBJ2-7; 10 bases match TRBD1. Trimming took 5 bases from V and 2 from J; bases not matched to a gene: 9. CDR3 size: 16 residues. Germline lookup yields CDR1 PRHDT and CDR2 FYEKMQ (reference sequence). The CDR3 DNA follows: TGTGCCAGCAGCCTGGGACAGGGGACAGGGGCCTACGAGCAGTACTTC. The encoded protein is CASSLGQGTGAYEQYF.

For the CDR3, the DNA is TGTGCCAGCAGTTTCACTGGGGCAGGCATCTATGGCTACACCTTC. Residues: CASSFTGAGIYGYTF. The chain couples TRBV28 to TRBJ1-2; a possible D gene is TRBD1 (5 bases). Germline V gene sequence: CDR1 MDHEN, CDR2 SYDVKM. The germline V and J ends were trimmed by 3 bases and 4 bases, with 15 bases remaining between them. The CDR3 runs 15 residues.

The gene calls are TRBV27 and TRBJ2-1; the match to TRBD2 covers 8 bases. The CDR3 contains 13 residues. Germline trimming cut 7 bases from V and 10 bases from J; bases unmatched to any gene: 9. The germline V gene encodes CDR1 MNHEY and CDR2 SMNVEV (reference sequence). The CDR3 reads CASKPAGAVEQFF. CDR3 nucleotide sequence: TGTGCCAGCAAACCAGCGGGAGCGGTGGAGCAGTTCTTC.

The chain uses TRBV28 and TRBJ2-7; TRBD2 matches at 13 bases. CDR1 and CDR2 from the germline V gene are MDHEN and SYDVKM. The CDR3 has 16 residues. The junction had 10 bases not matched to a gene; V was cut back by 6 bases and J by 5 bases. The CDR3 spells CASSLGTSGAPNEQYF. CDR3 bases: TGTGCCAGCAGCCTAGGGACTAGCGGGGCTCCGAACGAGCAGTACTTC.

The chain joins TRBV25-1 to TRBJ2-1; no clear D. The CDR3 spans 15 residues. Trimming took off 4 bases at V and 0 bases at J, with 10 bases between the two ends. Germline V gene data show CDR1 as MGHDK and CDR2 as SYGVNS. The CDR3 DNA is TGTGCCAGCAGTGGCCTCCCGAGCTCCTACAATGAGCAGTTCTTC. Its translation is CASSGLPSSYNEQFF.

This chain uses TRBV5-1 with TRBJ2-3, with TRBD1 matching 10 bases. The CDR3 length is 15 residues. CDR1 and CDR2 from the germline V gene are SGHRS and YFSETQ. The V and J ends lost 5 bases and 2 bases, in that order; junction bases with no gene match: 5. CDR3: CASRPGQGFTDTQYF. The DNA of the CDR3 is TGCGCCAGCAGGCCGGGACAGGGGTTCACAGATACGCAGTATTTT.

The chain recombines TRBV28 with TRBJ2-5, with 11 bases that match TRBD1. V dropped 10 bases and J dropped 12; count of bases not matched to a gene: 19. Looked up from germline, CDR1 is MDHEN and CDR2 is SYDVKM. The CDR3 has 15 amino acids. CDR3 bases: TGTGCCACCATGACTGCAGGACAGGGGGCCAGGAATGAGTACTTC. It codes for CATMTAGQGARNEYF.

The chain has TRBV19 and TRBJ1-5; tentative D call: TRBD1 (6 bases). The CDR3 consists of 15 residues. Trimming pared 3 bases from V and 2 bases from J, leaving 11 bases between. The germline CDR1 and CDR2 sequences are LNHDA and SQIVND (reference sequence). The CDR3, as DNA: TGTGCCAGTAGTATTGTAGCAGGGGGCAATCAGCCCCAGCATTTT. This codes for CASSIVAGGNQPQHF. Using reference TRBV19 and TRBJ1-5 for the parts outside the CDR3, the full variable domain is DGGITQSPKYLFRKEGQNVTLSCEQNLNHDAMYWYRQDPGQGLRLIYYSQIVNDFQKGDIAEGYSVSREKKESFPLTVTSAQKNPTAFYLCASSIVAGGNQPQHFGDGTRLSIL.

The chain is built from TRBV7-2 and TRBJ1-5; weak D call: TRBD1 (5 bases). From germline, CDR1 is SGHTA and CDR2 FQGNSA. V was shortened by 5 bases and J by 7 bases, with 15 bases between the two germline ends. The CDR3 length is 14 residues. CDR3 bases: TGTGCCAGCAGCGACCAGGGTGGAGGGCAGCCCCAGCATTTT. It translates to CASSDQGGGQPQHF.